The TCR beta chain described here comes from a study of technical replicates of blood from several donors. CDR3 length: 13 residues. In germline, CDR1 is SEHNR, CDR2 FQNEAQ (reference sequence). The germline V and J ends were trimmed by 3 bases and 6 bases, with 9 bases remaining between them. The assay was immunoSEQ multiplex PCR, and TCRdb's table has in-frame clones only and misses some. The repertoire holds about 97,000 clones, with over 95% as singletons. The clonotype originates from a human donor in good health. The V call is TRBV7-9, the J call TRBJ1-5, with D possibly TRBD1 on 5 matching bases. The sequenced material came from T cells isolated from PBMCs. The CDR3 DNA sequence: TGTGCCAGCAGCTTGGACACAGGTCAGCCCCAGCATTTT. Translating it yields CASSLDTGQPQHF.